Listed below are T cell receptor beta chains from one sample, sequenced in a study of breast tumors, draining lymph nodes, adjacent tissues. TCRdb re-called the multiplex PCR reads through MiXCR, storing one row per CDR3 protein. This sample has over 200,000 distinct CDR3 sequences; roughly 32% occur once, and the top ten carry 1.3% to 1.5%. Sequences were obtained from axillary lymph node tissue. Receptor source: a female donor with breast cancer. Some clones in this sample may be carry-over from other donors' samples. Each CDR3 is given with its conserved first and last residue. A D gene is named only where the DNA matches it firmly. Size is omitted from some rows. Given values are once, few, many or a class for expanded clones.

DNA: TGCAGTGCTACAGGACAGGGGAAGGGGGGCCTTTCGACAGATACGCAGTATTTT
CDR3: CSATGQGKGGLSTDTQYF
J: TRBJ2-3
size: .
V: TRBV20-1
D: TRBD1

DNA: TGTGCCAGTAGTATTTTAATAGGTGAAAAACTGTTTTTT
CDR3: CASSILIGEKLFF
J: TRBJ1-4
size: many
V: TRBV19
D: .

DNA: TGTGCCAGCACCTGGGGGACAGAATCATCAGATACGCAGTATTTT
CDR3: CASTWGTESSDTQYF
J: TRBJ2-3
size: .
V: TRBV5-8
D: TRBD1

DNA: TGCAGTGCTAGAGCCCCGGGACTAGCGGGCTCCCGGAAGCAAGAGACCCAGTACTTC
CDR3: CSARAPGLAGSRKQETQYF
J: TRBJ2-5
size: many
V: TRBV20-1
D: TRBD2

DNA: TGTGCCAGCAGAGGGACAGCAAATTCACCCCTCCACTTT
CDR3: CASRGTANSPLHF
J: TRBJ1-6
size: .
V: TRBV6-1
D: TRBD1

DNA: TGTGCCAGCAGGGATAGGGGATACACTGAAGCTTTCTTT
CDR3: CASRDRGYTEAFF
J: TRBJ1-1
size: few
V: TRBV7-2
D: .

DNA: TGTGCCAGCAGCGTAGGGCTGGTCGAAGAGACCCAGTCCTTC
CDR3: CASSVGLVEETQSF
J: TRBJ2-5
size: few
V: TRBV9
D: .

DNA: TGTGCCAGCAGCCACGGGACAAGCTCCTACGAGCAGTACTTC
CDR3: CASSHGTSSYEQYF
J: TRBJ2-7
size: many
V: TRBV7-2
D: .

DNA: TGTGCCAGCAGCTTAGAGGGTTGGACCGGGGAGCTGTTTTTT
CDR3: CASSLEGWTGELFF
J: TRBJ2-2
size: many
V: TRBV7-3
D: .

DNA: TGTGCCAGCAGTGTCGTCGACAGGGCATCATACGAGCAGTACTTC
CDR3: CASSVVDRASYEQYF
J: TRBJ2-7
size: many
V: TRBV6-4
D: TRBD1

DNA: TGTGCCAGCAGCTTAAGTGGGGCGGGGGCCTACAATGGGCAGTTCTTC
CDR3: CASSLSGAGAYNGQFF
J: TRBJ2-1
size: .
V: TRBV13
D: .

DNA: TGCGCCAGCGCCCCAGCGGGAGGTCACGAGCAGTACTTC
CDR3: CASAPAGGHEQYF
J: TRBJ2-7
size: many
V: TRBV5-1
D: TRBD2

DNA: TGCAGTGCTAGAGTGGGGGGGCCTAGGAATCAGCCCCAGCATTTT
CDR3: CSARVGGPRNQPQHF
J: TRBJ1-5
size: many
V: TRBV20-1
D: .

DNA: TGTGCCAGCAGCCTCGGACAGGACTATGGCTACACCTTC
CDR3: CASSLGQDYGYTF
J: TRBJ1-2
size: .
V: TRBV6-2/TRBV6-3
D: TRBD1

DNA: TGTGCCAGTAGTGTTAGGGCAGGACAAGAGACCCAGTACTTC
CDR3: CASSVRAGQETQYF
J: TRBJ2-5
size: many
V: TRBV19
D: .

DNA: TGTGCCAGTACCCTGAGTGGTGGCAGCTACGAGCAGTACTTC
CDR3: CASTLSGGSYEQYF
J: TRBJ2-7
size: many
V: TRBV19
D: .

DNA: TGTGCCAGCACCCCAGACCTACACGAAGATACGCAGTATTTT
CDR3: CASTPDLHEDTQYF
J: TRBJ2-3
size: many
V: TRBV6-5
D: .

DNA: TGTGCCAGTACCCCGACAGGGGCGAATAGGTACCAAGAGACCCAGTACTTC
CDR3: CASTPTGANRYQETQYF
J: TRBJ2-5
size: many
V: TRBV19
D: TRBD1

DNA: TGTGCCAGCAGTTACAGGGGAGGTGAGCAGTTCTTC
CDR3: CASSYRGGEQFF
J: TRBJ2-1
size: many
V: TRBV2
D: .

DNA: TGTGCCAGCCGACTAGCGGGGTACAATGAGCAGTTCTTC
CDR3: CASRLAGYNEQFF
J: TRBJ2-1
size: many
V: TRBV2
D: TRBD2

DNA: TGTGCCAGCGCCCGGGACAGCAATCAGCCCCAGCATTTT
CDR3: CASARDSNQPQHF
J: TRBJ1-5
size: many
V: TRBV2
D: .

DNA: TGTGCCAGCACCATAGCCCCTGGGAGGAGGGAAAACAATGAGCAGTTCTTC
CDR3: CASTIAPGRRENNEQFF
J: TRBJ2-1
size: many
V: TRBV7-6
D: .

DNA: TGTGCCAGCAGCCCGGACAGGAGCACAGATACGCAGTATTTT
CDR3: CASSPDRSTDTQYF
J: TRBJ2-3
size: many
V: TRBV11-2
D: TRBD1

DNA: TGTGCCAGCAGCCTACTACGGGGCGCAGATACGCAGTATTTT
CDR3: CASSLLRGADTQYF
J: TRBJ2-3
size: .
V: TRBV2
D: .

DNA: TGTGCCAGCAGCTTAGTACAGCAGAGCTCCTACGAGCAGTACTTC
CDR3: CASSLVQQSSYEQYF
J: TRBJ2-7
size: many
V: TRBV7-8
D: .

DNA: TGCAGTGCTAGATTTTTTCGGACTAGCGCGGGAGTAGGGGCAGATACGCAGTATTTT
CDR3: CSARFFRTSAGVGADTQYF
J: TRBJ2-3
size: .
V: TRBV20-1
D: TRBD2

DNA: TGCAGCGTTGAAGCGGGGGCATACTCCTACAATGAGCAGTTCTTC
CDR3: CSVEAGAYSYNEQFF
J: TRBJ2-1
size: many
V: TRBV29-1
D: .

DNA: TGTGCCAGCAAAAACGGGGGGGTATATGAGCAGTTCTTC
CDR3: CASKNGGVYEQFF
J: TRBJ2-1
size: few
V: TRBV12-3/TRBV12-4
D: TRBD2

DNA: TGTGCCAGCAGCCCGAACAGGGCGGGGGCCCTCCACTCTGGGGCCAACGTCCTGACTTTC
CDR3: CASSPNRAGALHSGANVLTF
J: TRBJ2-6
size: many
V: TRBV6-1
D: .

DNA: TGCGCCAGCACCGAGGGGTCAGGGGGGGGAAAACTGTTTTTT
CDR3: CASTEGSGGGKLFF
J: TRBJ1-4
size: many
V: TRBV5-1
D: TRBD1

DNA: TGTGCCAGCATTCAGGGGAGGACTAGCGGGATCCAAGAGACCCAGTACTTC
CDR3: CASIQGRTSGIQETQYF
J: TRBJ2-5
size: many
V: TRBV6-1
D: TRBD2

DNA: TGTGCCAGCAGTTCTCACCAGGGGGACACCTACGAGCAGTACTTC
CDR3: CASSSHQGDTYEQYF
J: TRBJ2-7
size: many
V: TRBV27
D: TRBD1

DNA: TGTGCCTGGAGGACCGACGGTACAACTAATGAAAAACTGTTTTTT
CDR3: CAWRTDGTTNEKLFF
J: TRBJ1-4
size: many
V: TRBV30
D: .

DNA: TGTGCCAGCACCCTGACAGGGTCTAATGGCTACACCTTC
CDR3: CASTLTGSNGYTF
J: TRBJ1-2
size: many
V: TRBV6-6
D: TRBD1

DNA: TGTGCCAGTAGTCCCACGGGGGGGAGAAGTGAAAAACTGTTTTTT
CDR3: CASSPTGGRSEKLFF
J: TRBJ1-4
size: many
V: TRBV19
D: .

DNA: TGTGCCAGCAGCTTTCTGGCGGGTTCCCAAGAGACCCAGTACTTC
CDR3: CASSFLAGSQETQYF
J: TRBJ2-5
size: many
V: TRBV13
D: .

DNA: TGTGCCAGCAGCGCAAACAGGGGCTCCGAGCAGTACTTC
CDR3: CASSANRGSEQYF
J: TRBJ2-7
size: .
V: TRBV11-2
D: TRBD1

DNA: TGTGCCAGCAGTGACTGGTCCGGGGCCAACGTCCTGACTTTC
CDR3: CASSDWSGANVLTF
J: TRBJ2-6
size: many
V: TRBV25-1
D: .

DNA: TGTGCCATCGGCCACTACGAGCAGTACTTC
CDR3: CAIGHYEQYF
J: TRBJ2-7
size: many
V: TRBV10-3
D: .

DNA: TGTGCCAGCGTTCCCGGGGGGACAGCCACTGAAGCTTTCTTT
CDR3: CASVPGGTATEAFF
J: TRBJ1-1
size: few
V: TRBV12-3/TRBV12-4
D: TRBD1

DNA: TGTGCCAGCAGTTACGCCCGACAGGGGGCCCACAATGAGCAGTTCTTC
CDR3: CASSYARQGAHNEQFF
J: TRBJ2-1
size: many
V: TRBV6-2/TRBV6-3
D: TRBD1

DNA: TGTGCCAGCACCCTAGGAAGGTTGGGTTCACCCCTCCACTTT
CDR3: CASTLGRLGSPLHF
J: TRBJ1-6
size: many
V: TRBV27
D: .

DNA: TGTGCCAGCAGTCACAAGGGATCAAGGAGGGAGACCCAGTACTTC
CDR3: CASSHKGSRRETQYF
J: TRBJ2-5
size: many
V: TRBV3-1
D: .

DNA: TGTGCCATCAGTGAGCTCAGGGGAGGCAACACCTTC
CDR3: CAISELRGGNTF
J: TRBJ1-2
size: .
V: TRBV10-3
D: .

DNA: TGTGCCAGCAGCCCGTTACTAGCGGGAGCTGGGCAGTTCTTC
CDR3: CASSPLLAGAGQFF
J: TRBJ2-1
size: many
V: TRBV14
D: TRBD2

DNA: TGTGCCAGCAGTGAAATGGGCTCCACAGATACGCAGTATTTT
CDR3: CASSEMGSTDTQYF
J: TRBJ2-3
size: many
V: TRBV6-1
D: .

DNA: TGCAGCGTTGACGGAGGGTATGGCGGGGAGCTGTTTTTT
CDR3: CSVDGGYGGELFF
J: TRBJ2-2
size: .
V: TRBV29-1
D: .

DNA: TGCGCCAGCAGGGTCCCCCCAGATACGCAGTATTTT
CDR3: CASRVPPDTQYF
J: TRBJ2-3
size: .
V: TRBV10-2
D: .

DNA: TGTGCCAGCAGTGAGACGACTAGCGGGAGTGGTACGCAGTATTTT
CDR3: CASSETTSGSGTQYF
J: TRBJ2-3
size: many
V: TRBV6-1
D: TRBD2

DNA: TGTGCCAGCAGTTACGAGGGGCGGATCAATCAGCCCCAGCATTTT
CDR3: CASSYEGRINQPQHF
J: TRBJ1-5
size: many
V: TRBV6-6
D: .

DNA: TGCGCCAGCAGCTTTCCGGGGGACCGCGAAAATAAACAAGAGACCCAGTACTTC
CDR3: CASSFPGDRENKQETQYF
J: TRBJ2-5
size: many
V: TRBV5-1
D: .

DNA: TGCAGTGCGGCGGGCAGTAGCAATCAGCCCCAGCATTTT
CDR3: CSAAGSSNQPQHF
J: TRBJ1-5
size: many
V: TRBV20-1
D: .

DNA: TGCGCCAGCAGCTCCCGGGCTAGCGGGAGCCCCCGGAGCTCCTACGGGCAGTACTTC
CDR3: CASSSRASGSPRSSYGQYF
J: TRBJ2-7
size: .
V: TRBV5-1
D: TRBD2

DNA: TGTGCCAGTAGTACGGGGCAAGTGGGGGAGATCCAGTACTTT
CDR3: CASSTGQVGEIQYF
J: TRBJ2-5
size: .
V: TRBV19
D: .

DNA: TGTGCCAGCAGTCACTTGGGGAACTCCTACGAGCAGTACTTC
CDR3: CASSHLGNSYEQYF
J: TRBJ2-7
size: many
V: TRBV6-6
D: .

DNA: TGTGCCAGCAGCTTGGGGACCATGGCAGGATTCTACGAGCAGTACTTC
CDR3: CASSLGTMAGFYEQYF
J: TRBJ2-7
size: many
V: TRBV11-2
D: .

DNA: TGTGCCAGTCGCCCGCGGACATTACAAGAGACCCAGTACTTC
CDR3: CASRPRTLQETQYF
J: TRBJ2-5
size: .
V: TRBV11-1
D: .

DNA: TGTGCCAGCAGCGGAACCCATGAGCAGTTCTTC
CDR3: CASSGTHEQFF
J: TRBJ2-1
size: many
V: TRBV5-8
D: .

DNA: TGTGCCAGCAGTTTTTTACAGGGGGATGGGGGGGGCTACACCTTC
CDR3: CASSFLQGDGGGYTF
J: TRBJ1-2
size: .
V: TRBV28
D: TRBD1